One and the same sample provided the 2 T cell receptor beta chains below, sequenced in a study of blood T cell repertoires in COVID-19. The method was immunoSEQ multiplex PCR; TCRdb's version includes in-frame clones alone and lacks a portion of them. The sample holds 100,000 to 150,000 clones, around four fifths seen once. What was sequenced was peripheral blood. The receptors come from a human donor in a cohort sampled during active COVID-19.

This chain links TRBV3-1 (or the pseudogene TRBV3-2) with TRBJ1-4, with 7 bases that match TRBD1. V was clipped by 4 bases and J by 0 bases; unmatched bases: 8. This CDR3 is 17 amino acids long. CDR1 LGHDT and CDR2 YNNKEL come from the germline V gene (reference sequence). DNA of the CDR3: TGTGCCAGCAGCCCCCCTGCAGGGGGGTCAACTAATGAAAAACTGTTTTTT. Protein: CASSPPAGGSTNEKLFF.

The chain has TRBV14 and TRBJ2-4; D call uncertain. Germline CDR1 reads SGHDN; CDR2 reads FVKESK. The CDR3 length is 13 residues. Trimming took 2 bases from V and 8 from J, leaving 10 bases between them. CDR3 coding DNA: TGTGCCAGCAGCCAATCCTCTCGGGACATTCAGTACTTC. Protein product: CASSQSSRDIQYF.